Below are 19 T cell receptor beta chains sequenced from a single sample in a study of T cells in Graves' hyperthyroidism and ophthalmopathy. Researchers took RNA transcripts and amplified the TCR beta CDR3 regions from them. HTBI primers were used for first-round RT-PCR of the TCR CDR3. TCRdb fed the multiplex PCR reads into MiXCR, producing one record per CDR3 protein. Of over 350,000 distinct CDR3 sequences in the sample, about 14% were seen once. The sample taken for sequencing was blood. All receptors derive from a man aged 18-30 years with Graves' ophthalmopathy.

This clonotype was seen more than once but under ten times. The rearrangement uses TRBV19 and TRBJ2-2, with 7 positions matching TRBD2. With V trimmed by 8 bases and J by 1 base, 4 bases remained unmatched. The CDR3 is made up of 14 amino acids. CDR1 and CDR2 from the germline V gene are LNHDA and SQIVND (reference sequence). Written as DNA, the CDR3 is TGTGCCAGTGGAGGACTAGGGAACACCGGGGAGCTGTTTTTT. Amino acid sequence: CASGGLGNTGELFF.

V is TRBV12-3 or TRBV12-4 and J is TRBJ2-7, with 13 bases fitting TRBD2. V was pared by 6 bases and J by 2 bases, with 7 bases of the junction left unmatched. The CDR3 is 16 amino acids. In DNA, the CDR3 is TGTGCCAGCAGAACCTCGGGACTAGCGGGACCCTACGAGCAGTACTTC. Residues: CASRTSGLAGPYEQYF.

Many counts were recorded for this clonotype. The V and J genes are TRBV20-1 and TRBJ2-7, with TRBD2 as a possible D gene (5 bases). The length of the CDR3 is 14 residues. The germline gives CDR1 DFQATT, CDR2 SNEGSKA (reference sequence). V lost 6 bases to trimming and J lost 3 bases, with 18 bases between them. The CDR3 nucleotides read TGCAGTGCCCCTGTAACCACCGGGAACTACGAGCAGTACTTC. This codes for CSAPVTTGNYEQYF.

This clonotype was observed at least ten times. This chain uses TRBV6-5 with TRBJ1-2; 9 nucleotides line up with TRBD1. CDR3 length: 13 residues. Germline CDR1 MNHEY, CDR2 SVGAGI. J lost 6 bases, V lost 2 bases, and 1 base had no gene match. CDR3 amino acids: CASSYRDRDGYTF. In nucleotides, the CDR3 is TGTGCCAGCAGTTACCGGGACAGGGATGGCTACACCTTC.

The chain is built from TRBV27 and TRBJ1-1, with no clear D. The germline V gene encodes CDR1 MNHEY and CDR2 SMNVEV (reference sequence). V was cut by 6 bases and J by 1 base, with 12 bases left in between. The CDR3 totals 14 residues. CDR3 DNA sequence: TGTGCCAGCAGCGCGGTGATTGGGAACACTGAAGCTTTCTTT. This codes for CASSAVIGNTEAFF.

This clonotype came up a few times. Mismatch with germline at one junction end may stem from a read error. The J gene is TRBJ1-1, the V gene TRBV4-1; D gene unclear. The CDR3 has 13 amino acids. CDR1 is MGHRA, CDR2 YSYEKL, per germline. CDR3 residues: CATSSRPGTEAFF. The CDR3 DNA reads as TGCGCCACCAGCAGTCGGCCGGGCACTGAAGCTTTCTTT.

This clonotype was seen ten or more times. The chain couples TRBV15 to TRBJ2-5, with 11 bases identical to TRBD1. V lost 0 bases, J lost 4 bases, and 1 base stayed unmatched. Germline V lookup: CDR1 LNHNV, CDR2 YYDKDF (reference sequence). CDR3 length: 15 residues. The CDR3 region is CATSREDRGRETQYF. DNA for the CDR3: TGTGCCACCAGCAGAGAGGACAGGGGGCGAGAGACCCAGTACTTC.

In its sample, this clonotype was seen many times. The chain recombines TRBV6-1 with TRBJ1-3, with D tentatively TRBD1 (5 bases). Trimming took off 7 bases at V and 2 bases at J, with 15 bases between the two ends. The germline V gene encodes CDR1 MNHNS and CDR2 SASEGT. The CDR3 loop spans 15 amino acids. Here the CDR3 reads CASTLYGRAGNTIYF. CDR3 coding DNA: TGTGCCAGCACCCTGTATGGCAGGGCTGGAAACACCATATATTTT.

The chain combines TRBV5-4 with TRBJ2-3; no clear D gene. The germline gives CDR1 SGHNT, CDR2 YYREEE (reference sequence). The CDR3 has 13 residues. Between the trimmed V and J ends, which lost 4 bases and 3 bases, there was a span of 9 bases. The CDR3 region has the DNA TGTGCCAGCAGCCGCACGGTTACAGATACGCAGTATTTT. Translating it yields CASSRTVTDTQYF. Full variable domain (missing parts from reference TRBV5-4 and TRBJ2-3): ETGVTQSPTHLIKTRGQQVTLRCSSQSGHNTVSWYQQALGQGPQFIFQYYREEENGRGNFPPRFSGLQFPNYSSELNVNALELDDSALYLCASSRTVTDTQYFGPGTRLTVL.

The table lists this clonotype with many counts. The chain uses TRBV20-1 and TRBJ1-2; perhaps TRBD1 as D (5 bases). Germline-derived CDR1 and CDR2 are DFQATT and SNEGSKA (reference sequence). Trimming stripped 6 bases from V and 8 bases from J, with 19 bases between. The CDR3 is made up of 13 amino acids. The CDR3 DNA sequence: TGCAGTGCGGGGACGTCGTTTAATGGAGGCTACACCTTC. Residues: CSAGTSFNGGYTF.

This clonotype has ten or more counts. The chain uses TRBV6-5 and TRBJ2-7; the D gene is possibly TRBD1 (6 bases). Germline CDR1 reads MNHEY; CDR2 reads SVGAGI. This CDR3 comprises 15 residues. The germline V and J ends were trimmed by 1 base and 3 bases, with 13 bases remaining between them. CDR3 DNA sequence: TGTGCCAGCAGTTACTACGCAGGGGCAGGCTACGAGCAGTACTTC. Translating it yields CASSYYAGAGYEQYF.

In its sample, this clonotype was seen many times. V is TRBV27 and J is TRBJ1-5; 8 bases are shared with TRBD1. J gave up 1 base and V 2 bases, and 1 base lay outside the gene matches. This CDR3 region has 15 residues. Germline CDR1 and CDR2: MNHEY and SMNVEV (reference sequence). CDR3 region: CASSLRTGSNQPQHF. In nucleotides, the CDR3 is TGTGCCAGCAGTTTAAGGACAGGGAGCAATCAGCCCCAGCATTTT.

This clonotype was recorded at least ten times. The chain has TRBV5-1 and TRBJ2-1; 12 bases align to TRBD2. The CDR3 has 18 residues. CDR1 and CDR2 from the germline V gene are SGHRS and YFSETQ. Germline trimming cut 0 bases from V and 3 bases from J; bases unmatched to any gene: 7. Here the CDR3 reads CASSLAPSGGAVYNEQFF. CDR3 DNA sequence: TGCGCCAGCAGCTTGGCCCCTAGCGGGGGGGCAGTCTACAATGAGCAGTTCTTC.

This clonotype was detected many times. J is TRBJ1-5 and V is TRBV7-8, with a tentative D call TRBD1 (5 bases). This CDR3 has 15 amino acids. V shed 1 base and J shed 7 bases, with 14 bases lying between them. The germline gives CDR1 SGHVS, CDR2 FQNEAQ. The CDR3 sequence: CASSLETRAGQPQHF. CDR3 coding DNA: TGTGCCAGCAGCTTAGAAACCAGGGCTGGGCAGCCCCAGCATTTT.

This clonotype was seen many times. The CDR3 DNA follows: TGTGCCAGCAGCGTAGGGCGTCGGGTAACCTACGAGCAGTACTTC. Its protein product is CASSVGRRVTYEQYF. The chain couples TRBV7-8 to TRBJ2-7; no definite D call. The CDR3 contains 15 residues. Trimming removed 5 bases at V and 2 bases at J, with 16 bases between. Germline assignment: CDR1 SGHVS and CDR2 FQNEAQ.

The CDR3 region has the DNA TGTGCCAGTAGTACCCACAAAGGGACATACCCATCCGGACTGTTTTTT. Protein product: CASSTHKGTYPSGLFF. The genes are TRBV19 and TRBJ1-4; the D gene is possibly TRBD1 (6 bases). Trimming stripped 4 bases from V and 13 bases from J, with 25 bases between. Germline V gene data show CDR1 as LNHDA and CDR2 as SQIVND (reference sequence). This CDR3 has 16 residues.

This clonotype was detected many times. This chain connects TRBV12-3 or TRBV12-4 to TRBJ1-1; D remains ambiguous. CDR3 length: 11 residues. V was clipped by 6 bases and J by 6 bases, with 8 bases between them. The CDR3 is CASRLSPEAFF. The CDR3 bases are TGTGCCAGCAGACTCTCACCTGAAGCTTTCTTT.

The table lists this clonotype with a few counts. The genes are TRBV19 and TRBJ2-3, with 7 bases aligning to TRBD2. The CDR3 has 13 residues. J was trimmed by 9 bases and V by 2 bases; bases with no gene match: 5. The germline CDR1 and CDR2 sequences are LNHDA and SQIVND (reference sequence). DNA for the CDR3: TGTGCCAGTAGTATAACACCGCGGGAGACGCAGTATTTT. Its protein is CASSITPRETQYF.

This clonotype was seen ten or more times. This chain connects TRBV6-6 to TRBJ1-1; the D is unclear. CDR1 is MNHNY and CDR2 is SVGAGI in the germline V gene (reference sequence). This CDR3 contains 15 residues. V lost 2 bases to trimming and J lost 1 base, with 11 bases between them. The CDR3 here is CASSYGVEANTEAFF. The CDR3 bases are TGTGCCAGCAGTTACGGGGTAGAGGCGAACACTGAAGCTTTCTTT.